This paragraph covers one TCR beta chain sequence. The antigen remains unidentified. Per germline, CDR1 MNHNS and CDR2 SASEGT. Trimming cost V 6 bases and J 4 bases; bases outside gene matches: 2. The CDR3 runs to 14 residues. Per the original data handling: ImmunoSEQ output lacked quality scores and full-length reads, limiting matched filtering. Assay used: immunoSEQ multiplex PCR; TCRdb lists only in-frame clones, some missing. The V and J calls and the clone size are those of that table, but D and trimming were determined from the DNA. Altogether 2 million to 3 million clones are present, approximately 93% being singletons, with the ten largest covering around 0.4%. These data are taken from a study of shared clonotypes between healthy human individuals. General observations from the study: Compared with clonotypes that all four donors shared, non-shared clonotypes had lower generation probabilities. Rarefaction indicated that sorted-subset sequencing remained incomplete although depth was large.

The source of this sequence is a man between 18 and 35 years old in good health. Some clones in this sample may be carry-over from other donors' samples. The chain combines TRBV6-1 with TRBJ2-1; 11 bases are shared with TRBD2. Material: naive CD4+ T cells from PBMCs. Subset: CD45RA+ positively selected. CDR3 loop: CASRTSGVYNEQFF. CDR3 sequence (DNA): TGTGCCAGCAGGACTAGCGGGGTTTACAATGAGCAGTTCTTC.